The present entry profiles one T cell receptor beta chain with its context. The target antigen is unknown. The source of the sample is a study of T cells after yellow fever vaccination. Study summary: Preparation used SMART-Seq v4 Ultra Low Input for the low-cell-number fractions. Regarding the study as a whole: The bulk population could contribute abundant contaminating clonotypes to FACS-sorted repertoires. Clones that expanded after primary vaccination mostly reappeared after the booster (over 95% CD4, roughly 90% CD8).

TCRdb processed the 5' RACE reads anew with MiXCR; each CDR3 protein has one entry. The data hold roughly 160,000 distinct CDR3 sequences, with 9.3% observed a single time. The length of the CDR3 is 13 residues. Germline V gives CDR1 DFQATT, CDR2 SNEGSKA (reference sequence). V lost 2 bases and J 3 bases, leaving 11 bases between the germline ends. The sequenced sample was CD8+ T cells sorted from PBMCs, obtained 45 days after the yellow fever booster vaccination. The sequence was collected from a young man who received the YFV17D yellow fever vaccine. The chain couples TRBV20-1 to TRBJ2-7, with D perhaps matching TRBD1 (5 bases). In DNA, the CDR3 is TGCAGTGCTAGAAACCCTGACAGCTACGAGCAGTACTTC. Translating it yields CSARNPDSYEQYF.